The rows below give T cell receptor beta chains drawn from one sample of a study of blood T cell repertoires in COVID-19. TCRdb's copy holds only in-frame clones and misses some; the assay was immunoSEQ multiplex PCR. The table includes about 300,000 clones, about 90% detected once. Sequencing input: PBMCs or T cells enriched from blood (not recorded which). These TCRs come from a woman aged 25 to 39 who had recovered from COVID-19. Each CDR3 is given with its conserved first and last residue. Fields, in order: J gene, D gene, clone size, V gene, CDR3 protein, CDR3 DNA. D genes are given only for firm matches. A clone size is listed for some rows: how often the clone was seen (once, few, many), or a class if it is expanded.

>TRBJ2-5|TRBD2|.|TRBV7-9
CASSHSGGETQYF
TGTGCCAGCAGCCATAGCGGGGGAGAGACCCAGTACTTC
>TRBJ2-7|TRBD1|.|TRBV7-8
CASSFRRDSSYEQYF
TGTGCCAGCAGCTTTCGTCGGGACAGCTCCTACGAGCAGTACTTC
>TRBJ1-6|.|.|TRBV18
CASSPGPGGSPLHF
TGTGCCAGCTCACCCGGACCGGGGGGTTCACCCCTCCACTTT
>TRBJ1-3|TRBD1|.|TRBV11-2
CASSSGGGDTGTSENTIYF
TGTGCCAGCAGTTCAGGGGGCGGTGACACGGGGACTAGCGAAAACACCATATATTTT
>TRBJ2-6|TRBD1|.|TRBV19
CASSIDQGASGANVLTF
TGTGCCAGTAGTATAGATCAGGGGGCGAGTGGGGCCAACGTCCTGACTTTC
>TRBJ2-5|.|once|TRBV27
CASSRTVQETQYF
TGTGCCAGCAGCCGGACAGTTCAAGAGACCCAGTACTTC
>TRBJ1-2|.|.|TRBV4-1
CASSQDLTRNYGYTF
TGCGCCAGCAGCCAAGATCTGACAAGGAACTATGGCTACACCTTC
>TRBJ2-7|TRBD2|.|TRBV24-1
CAFGTIPYEQYF
TGTGCCTTCGGGACTATCCCCTACGAGCAGTACTTC
>TRBJ2-3|TRBD2|.|TRBV7-2
CASSLRTSGLRDTQYF
TGTGCCAGCAGCCTCCGGACTAGCGGTCTAAGGGATACGCAGTATTTT
>TRBJ2-7|.|.|TRBV5-5
CASSLAASVLGEQYF
TGTGCCAGCAGCTTGGCAGCTAGCGTCCTTGGCGAGCAGTACTTC
>TRBJ1-1|.|.|TRBV5-1
CASSLDGSNTEAFF
TGCGCCAGCAGCTTGGACGGTTCGAACACTGAAGCTTTCTTT